These 30 T cell receptor beta chains were all obtained from the same sample, sequenced in a study of shared clonotypes between healthy human individuals. Only in-frame clones appear in the TCRdb table, and some are missing; sequencing was by immunoSEQ multiplex PCR. This table holds a few hundred thousand clones, roughly 79% found once. Sequencing input: PBMCs. These receptors were obtained from a woman aged 40 to 50 in good health. Some clones in this sample may be carry-over from other donors' samples.

This clone was found a few times. The V call is TRBV27, the J call TRBJ2-4, with no clear D. There are 14 residues in the CDR3. The germline V gene encodes CDR1 MNHEY and CDR2 SMNVEV (reference sequence). Deletions cut 6 bases from V and 14 bases from J, with 23 bases between. The chain's CDR3 is CASSSPGLHGRKYF. The CDR3, as DNA: TGTGCCAGCAGCTCCCCCGGCTTGCATGGGCGGAAGTACTTC.

The table lists this clone with a few counts. The rearrangement uses TRBV11-2 and TRBJ2-7; 10 bases fit TRBD1. The germline gives CDR1 SGHAT, CDR2 FQNNGV. The junction had 4 bases not matched to a gene; V was cut back by 0 bases and J by 2 bases. This CDR3 is built from 16 residues. CDR3 DNA sequence: TGTGCCAGCAGCTTAGATCTGGGGACAGGGGCCTACGAGCAGTACTTC. Its translation is CASSLDLGTGAYEQYF.

V is TRBV7-8 and J is TRBJ2-3; 7 bases are shared with TRBD2. Germline V gives CDR1 SGHVS, CDR2 FQNEAQ. CDR3 length: 16 residues. Trimming took 1 base from V and 3 from J; bases not matched to a gene: 7. CDR3 sequence (DNA): TGTGCCAGCAGCTTAGAGGTACTAGCGCGGACAGATACGCAGTATTTT. It codes for CASSLEVLARTDTQYF.

The genes are TRBV7-6 and TRBJ2-7, with TRBD2 matching 8 bases. The V gene's germline CDR1 is SGHVS and CDR2 FNYEAQ. The length of the CDR3 is 15 residues. V gave up 5 bases and J gave up 2 bases; unmatched junction bases: 8. This CDR3 reads CASSLTDGRAYEQYF. CDR3 nucleotides: TGTGCCAGCAGCCTTACCGACGGGAGGGCCTACGAGCAGTACTTC.

This chain links TRBV10-3 with TRBJ2-7; no clear D gene. The V end was cut by 0 bases, the J end by 1 base, with 10 bases between. CDR3 size: 15 residues. Germline V gene sequence: CDR1 ENHRY, CDR2 SYGVKD. The CDR3: CAISESLGKSYEQYF. Written as DNA, the CDR3 is TGTGCCATCAGTGAGTCCCTTGGGAAGTCCTACGAGCAGTACTTC.

This sequence joins TRBV5-1 and TRBJ1-1; D call uncertain. Trimming pared 4 bases from V and 2 bases from J, leaving 18 bases between. CDR3 length: 16 residues. Germline-derived CDR1 and CDR2 are SGHRS and YFSETQ. This chain's CDR3 is CASSPFRAVTNTEAFF. CDR3 DNA sequence: TGCGCCAGCAGCCCCTTTAGGGCAGTAACCAACACTGAAGCTTTCTTT. Looking up the rest from reference TRBV5-1 and TRBJ1-1 gives the full variable domain: KAGVTQTPRYLIKTRGQQVTLSCSPISGHRSVSWYQQTPGQGLQFLFEYFSETQRNKGNFPGRFSGRQFSNSRSEMNVSTLELGDSALYLCASSPFRAVTNTEAFFGQGTRLTVV.

On this clone itself: The same CDR3 arises from other DNA sequences in this sample as well. The genes are TRBV28 and TRBJ2-2; 7 positions match TRBD2. The germline V gene has CDR1 MDHEN and CDR2 SYDVKM. The length of the CDR3 is 13 residues. J lost 3 bases, V lost 6 bases, and 1 base had no gene match. The CDR3 spells CASSRGDTGELFF. The CDR3 DNA sequence: TGTGCCAGCAGCCGGGGGGACACCGGGGAGCTGTTTTTT.

This clone was counted a single time. The chain is built from TRBV2 and TRBJ2-2, with D maybe TRBD2 (6 bases). Germline lookup yields CDR1 SNHLY and CDR2 FYNNEI. Trimming took off 6 bases at V and 0 bases at J, with 14 bases between the two ends. This CDR3 spans 16 amino acids. The CDR3 region is CASREKSGPNTGELFF. The CDR3 nucleotides read TGTGCCAGCAGGGAAAAGAGCGGGCCGAACACCGGGGAGCTGTTTTTT.

Worth noting for this clone: Distinct nucleotide sequences in the sample also encode this CDR3. The chain couples TRBV5-1 to TRBJ2-7; TRBD1 aligns across 7 bases. The CDR3 totals 13 residues. Germline loops: CDR1 SGHRS, CDR2 YFSETQ. Trimming at V came to 7 bases and at J to 2 bases, leaving 6 bases not matched to a gene. In DNA form, the CDR3 reads TGCGCCAGCTCAAGGGACAGACCCTACGAGCAGTACTTC. It is translated as CASSRDRPYEQYF.

On this clone: Other DNA sequences in the sample encode the same CDR3. The chain links TRBV5-1 to TRBJ2-3; 9 nucleotides match TRBD2. CDR3 length: 16 residues. Germline CDR1 is SGHRS and CDR2 is YFSETQ. V dropped 5 bases and J dropped 1; count of bases not matched to a gene: 8. CDR3 in amino acids: CASSLGGRGGTDTQYF. The CDR3 region has the DNA TGCGCCAGCAGTCTTGGCGGGAGGGGCGGCACAGATACGCAGTATTTT.

This clone was counted ten times or more. This rearrangement joins TRBV15 to TRBJ1-2, with D possibly TRBD1 on 5 matching bases. CDR3 length equals 13 residues. Trimming cost V 6 bases and J 5 bases, with 13 bases left between them. In germline, CDR1 is LNHNV, CDR2 YYDKDF (reference sequence). The CDR3 nucleotides read TGTGCCACCAGTCCTCCGGGACGTTATGGCTACACCTTC. Amino acids: CATSPPGRYGYTF.

The rearrangement joins TRBV19 to TRBJ1-2; TRBD1 matches 11 bases. The CDR3 consists of 15 residues. The germline gives CDR1 LNHDA, CDR2 SQIVND (reference sequence). V gave up 3 bases and J gave up 2 bases; unmatched junction bases: 2. CDR3 bases: TGTGCCAGTAGTATTGGACAGGGGGCAAACTATGGCTACACCTTC. Amino acid sequence: CASSIGQGANYGYTF. Full variable domain (outside the CDR3, taken from reference TRBV19 and TRBJ1-2): DGGITQSPKYLFRKEGQNVTLSCEQNLNHDAMYWYRQDPGQGLRLIYYSQIVNDFQKGDIAEGYSVSREKKESFPLTVTSAQKNPTAFYLCASSIGQGANYGYTFGSGTRLTVV.

Remarks on this clone: A far larger clone lies a single base away; this is likely a read error. The sample contains more than one DNA sequence encoding this CDR3. The gene calls are TRBV6-1 and TRBJ1-4, with D uncertain. The CDR3 extends over 15 amino acids. The V end was cut by 3 bases, the J end by 5 bases, with 13 bases between. Germline loops: CDR1 MNHNS, CDR2 SASEGT. The CDR3 is CASSDGAGSNEKLFF. The CDR3 bases are TGTGCCAGCAGTGATGGCGCGGGATCCAATGAAAAACTGTTTTTT.

The J gene is TRBJ2-7, the V gene TRBV18; 9 bases line up with TRBD1. This CDR3 spans 16 amino acids. Trimming at V came to 1 base and at J to 7 bases, leaving 11 bases not matched to a gene. The germline V gene encodes CDR1 KGHSH and CDR2 LQKENI. The CDR3 DNA reads as TGTGCCAGCTCACCACGGTCGGGGACAGGGCCTGTGGAGCAGTACTTC. Protein product: CASSPRSGTGPVEQYF.

The V and J genes are TRBV15 and TRBJ2-3; TRBD1 agrees at 7 bases. Germline-derived CDR1 and CDR2 are LNHNV and YYDKDF (reference sequence). The ends lost 0 bases at V and 2 bases at J; junction bases unmatched: 8. This CDR3 is built from 17 residues. The CDR3 DNA reads TGTGCCACCAGCAGAGACGCCCCGGGACAGACCACAGATACGCAGTATTTT. It is translated as CATSRDAPGQTTDTQYF. The whole variable domain, filled in from reference TRBV15 and TRBJ2-3, reads DAMVIQNPRYQVTQFGKPVTLSCSQTLNHNVMYWYQQKSSQAPKLLFHYYDKDFNNEADTPDNFQSRRPNTSFCFLDIRSPGLGDTAMYLCATSRDAPGQTTDTQYFGPGTRLTVL.

This clone has more than one count but fewer than ten. CDR3: CASSLGSEGEKLFF. DNA of the CDR3: TGCGCCAGCAGCTTAGGAAGCGAGGGTGAAAAACTGTTTTTT. This chain connects TRBV5-1 to TRBJ1-4, with unresolved D. CDR1 is SGHRS and CDR2 is YFSETQ in the germline V gene. The CDR3 loop spans 14 amino acids. Trimming took off 2 bases at V and 7 bases at J, with 12 bases between the two ends.

The chain links TRBV30 to TRBJ2-5; 7 positions match TRBD2. After removal of 0 bases from V and 5 bases from J, the junction contained 6 bases not matched to a gene. CDR1 is GTSNPN, CDR2 SVGIG, per germline (reference sequence). CDR3 length: 14 residues. The CDR3 is CAWSVLGGLETQYF. CDR3 nucleotides: TGTGCCTGGAGTGTATTGGGGGGGTTGGAGACCCAGTACTTC.

V gene TRBV30 combines with J gene TRBJ1-1, with D possibly matching TRBD1 (5 bases). With 0 bases removed from V and 4 bases from J, the gap between germline ends came to 18 bases. The CDR3 has 16 amino acids. Germline V gives CDR1 GTSNPN, CDR2 SVGIG (reference sequence). The chain's CDR3 is CAWSVQGVFGVTEAFF. CDR3 coding DNA: TGTGCCTGGAGTGTACAAGGGGTATTTGGGGTCACTGAAGCTTTCTTT.

The genes are TRBV27 and TRBJ2-3; a possible D gene is TRBD2 (5 bases). The CDR3 covers 13 residues. In germline, CDR1 is MNHEY, CDR2 SMNVEV (reference sequence). V gave up 4 bases and J gave up 6 bases, with 11 bases separating them. CDR3 amino acids: CASSWFGVDTQYF. The CDR3 nucleotides read TGTGCCAGCAGTTGGTTCGGGGTGGATACGCAGTATTTT.

The rearrangement links TRBV6-5 to TRBJ2-1; TRBD2 is a possible D gene (6 bases). Germline V CDR1 and CDR2: MNHEY, SVGAGI. Trimming took 6 bases from V and 4 from J, leaving 16 bases between them. The CDR3 is made up of 15 amino acids. CDR3 amino acids: CASRNWGEQYNEQFF. The CDR3 region has the DNA TGTGCCAGCAGAAACTGGGGGGAGCAGTACAATGAGCAGTTCTTC.

The chain combines TRBV4-3 with TRBJ2-1; TRBD2 matches at 15 bases. With 0 bases clipped from V and 7 bases from J, the junction kept 10 bases outside the gene matches. CDR1 and CDR2 (germline): LGHNA, YSLEER. The CDR3 has 19 residues. CDR3 region: CASSQDRGLAGGPGNEQFF. DNA for the CDR3: TGCGCCAGCAGCCAAGATCGCGGACTAGCGGGAGGGCCGGGGAATGAGCAGTTCTTC.

The rearrangement joins TRBV11-2 to TRBJ1-5; maybe TRBD1 (5 bases). The CDR3 loop spans 17 amino acids. V shed 1 base and J shed 0 bases, with 13 bases lying between them. Germline V lookup: CDR1 SGHAT, CDR2 FQNNGV. This chain's CDR3 is CASSLGGARYSNQPQHF. Written as DNA, the CDR3 is TGTGCCAGCAGCTTAGGAGGGGCCCGATATAGCAATCAGCCCCAGCATTTT.

The chain carries TRBV5-1 and TRBJ2-2; TRBD2 aligns across 13 bases. Trimming cost V 1 base and J 4 bases; bases outside gene matches: 4. This CDR3 contains 17 residues. CDR1 and CDR2 (germline): SGHRS, YFSETQ. In nucleotides, the CDR3 is TGCGCCAGCAGCTTGACTAGCGGGAGGGCATTCACCGGGGAGCTGTTTTTT. This encodes CASSLTSGRAFTGELFF.

The sample holds a few counts of this clone. The rearrangement links TRBV29-1 to TRBJ2-1, with D perhaps matching TRBD1 (6 bases). V was shortened by 3 bases and J by 7 bases, with 19 bases between the two germline ends. Germline assignment: CDR1 SQVTM and CDR2 ANQGSEA. This CDR3 is built from 15 residues. CDR3: CSVEAGNRASNEQFF. For the CDR3, the DNA is TGCAGCGTTGAGGCCGGAAACAGGGCTTCGAATGAGCAGTTCTTC.

Written as DNA, the CDR3 is TGTGCCAGCTCACCAGTTACCGGGACAGGGCCCCCGGAGTACTTC. Translation: CASSPVTGTGPPEYF. The rearrangement uses TRBV18 and TRBJ2-7, with TRBD1 matching over 9 bases. Germline assignment: CDR1 KGHSH and CDR2 LQKENI. J was trimmed by 11 bases and V by 2 bases; bases with no gene match: 13. This CDR3 comprises 15 residues.

The J gene is TRBJ2-7, the V gene TRBV6-1, with D perhaps TRBD2 (6 bases). Germline loops: CDR1 MNHNS, CDR2 SASEGT. Trimming removed 10 bases from V and 4 bases from J, with 14 bases in between. The CDR3 sequence is 12 residues long. CDR3 in amino acids: CATPGSQYEQYF. In nucleotides, the CDR3 is TGTGCCACACCCGGGAGTCAATACGAGCAGTACTTC.

The sample holds one count of this clone. This rearrangement joins TRBV2 to TRBJ2-5; D gene uncertain. V was cut by 7 bases and J by 1 base, with 10 bases left in between. Germline CDR1 SNHLY, CDR2 FYNNEI. CDR3 length: 13 residues. CDR3 amino acids: CASTLTFQETQYF. CDR3 bases: TGTGCCAGCACTCTCACCTTCCAAGAGACCCAGTACTTC.

This chain links TRBV29-1 with TRBJ2-2; 8 bases align to TRBD1. The CDR3 loop spans 14 amino acids. J gave up 3 bases and V 7 bases, and 7 bases lay outside the gene matches. Germline V gives CDR1 SQVTM, CDR2 ANQGSEA. The CDR3 sequence is CSGDRTPYTGELFF. In DNA form, the CDR3 reads TGCAGCGGGGACAGGACACCGTACACCGGGGAGCTGTTTTTT.

The genes are TRBV5-4 and TRBJ2-1; no clear D. The germline V gene encodes CDR1 SGHNT and CDR2 YYREEE (reference sequence). The V and J ends lost 0 bases and 6 bases respectively, with 10 bases between them. This CDR3 comprises 14 residues. The CDR3 loop reads CASSLEVASNEQFF. The CDR3 bases are TGTGCCAGCAGCTTGGAGGTAGCCTCCAATGAGCAGTTCTTC. Together with reference TRBV5-4 and TRBJ2-1, the CDR3 gives the full variable domain: ETGVTQSPTHLIKTRGQQVTLRCSSQSGHNTVSWYQQALGQGPQFIFQYYREEENGRGNFPPRFSGLQFPNYSSELNVNALELDDSALYLCASSLEVASNEQFFGPGTRLTVL.

J is TRBJ2-1 and V is TRBV29-1; 7 bases match TRBD1. The CDR3 extends over 14 amino acids. The germline V gene encodes CDR1 SQVTM and CDR2 ANQGSEA. V was clipped by 7 bases and J by 2 bases; unmatched bases: 8. The CDR3 DNA is TGCAGCGCTACCCGGGACAGAGCCTACAATGAGCAGTTCTTC. Its translation: CSATRDRAYNEQFF.